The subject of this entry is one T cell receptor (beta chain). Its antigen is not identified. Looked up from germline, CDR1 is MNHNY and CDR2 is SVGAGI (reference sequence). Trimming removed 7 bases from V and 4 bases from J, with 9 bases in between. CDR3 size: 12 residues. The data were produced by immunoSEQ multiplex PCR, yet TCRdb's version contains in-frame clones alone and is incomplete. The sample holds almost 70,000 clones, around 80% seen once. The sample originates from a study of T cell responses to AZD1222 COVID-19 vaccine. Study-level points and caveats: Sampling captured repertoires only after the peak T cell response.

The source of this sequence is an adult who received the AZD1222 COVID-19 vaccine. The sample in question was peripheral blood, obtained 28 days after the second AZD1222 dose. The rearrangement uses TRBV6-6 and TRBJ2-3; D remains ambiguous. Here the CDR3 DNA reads TGTGCCAGCACCCCGATCCCAGATACGCAGTATTTT. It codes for CASTPIPDTQYF.